This record covers a single T cell receptor beta chain. What it binds is not known. The assay was immunoSEQ multiplex PCR, and TCRdb's table has in-frame clones only and misses some. The data contain approximately 160,000 clones, 85% to 95% of them singletons. V dropped 2 bases and J dropped 4 bases, with 14 bases sitting between them. Germline lookup yields CDR1 LGHDT and CDR2 YNNKEL (reference sequence). CDR3 length equals 16 residues. This entry belongs to a study of T cell responses to AZD1222 COVID-19 vaccine. Study-wide results and caveats: Repertoires in all cases were sampled only once the peak T cell response had passed. Mostly white British, mostly female donors; authors suggested clonal diversity may be underestimated. Nearly half of unique spike-specific TCRs reportedly avoided B.1.351 and B.1.1.7 mutated regions. After two AZD1222 doses, spike-specific TCR breadth and depth rose versus day 0.

The sequences come from peripheral blood, collected on day 0 of AZD1222 vaccination. The source of this sequence is an adult in good health. This chain connects TRBV3-1 (or the pseudogene TRBV3-2) to TRBJ2-2; D may correspond to TRBD1 or TRBD2 (5 bases each). CDR3: CASSQLRVGGTGELFF. Here the CDR3 DNA reads TGTGCCAGCAGCCAACTAAGGGTTGGGGGCACCGGGGAGCTGTTTTTT.